The 19 T cell receptor beta chains given below trace back to one sample, sequenced in a study of T cells in women clearing cervical HPV infection. Produced via immunoSEQ multiplex PCR; TCRdb's table is partial and in-frame only. This sample's clone table lists tens of thousands of clones. The sample consisted of blood buffy coat. Every receptor here comes from a woman between 18 and 69 years old with a cervical HPV16 infection that either progressed to CIN3+ or cleared (not recorded which).

Turning to this clone: The CDR3 end falls 3 residues outside the read, so it is completed with the germline J gene. V usage is TRBV7-3 and J usage is TRBJ2-1; 13 bases line up with TRBD2. V shed 4 bases and J 7 bases; nucleotides not matched to a gene: 10. The CDR3 sequence is 17 residues long. Germline V gene sequence: CDR1 SGHTA, CDR2 FQGTGA. This CDR3 reads CASSSIGLAGAENEQFF. The sequenced CDR3 bases are TGTGCCAGCAGCTCCATAGGACTAGCGGGAGCGGAAAATGAG.

Concerning this clone itself: Sequencing ends 3 residues short of the CDR3 end; the germline J gene provides the rest. This sequence joins TRBV5-4 and TRBJ2-5, with unresolved D. Trimming shortened V by 4 bases and J by 1 base, and 2 bases separated the two germline ends. CDR1 and CDR2 (germline): SGHNT, YYREEE (reference sequence). The CDR3 loop spans 11 amino acids. The sequenced CDR3 bases are TGTGCCAGCAGCCTCCAAGAGACC. It encodes CASSLQET. The full CDR3 sequence reads CASSLQETQYF. Full variable domain (remainder filled in from reference TRBV5-4 and TRBJ2-5): ETGVTQSPTHLIKTRGQQVTLRCSSQSGHNTVSWYQQALGQGPQFIFQYYREEENGRGNFPPRFSGLQFPNYSSELNVNALELDDSALYLCASSLQETQYFGPGTRLLVL.

Remarks on this clone: From the germline J gene comes the end of the CDR3, since the read stops 3 residues before it. J is TRBJ1-2 and V is TRBV2; 10 bases line up with TRBD1. Germline CDR1 is SNHLY and CDR2 is FYNNEI. The CDR3 spans 15 residues. This CDR3 is CARGGTGVAKNIYTF. The sequenced part of the CDR3 DNA is TGTGCCAGAGGGGGGACAGGGGTAGCCAAAAACATC.

A remark on this clone: The read is 3 residues too short to cover the CDR3 end, so that end is filled in from the germline J gene. The V and J genes are TRBV7-2 and TRBJ1-5, with TRBD1 matching 7 bases. Trimming took 4 bases from V and 4 from J; bases not matched to a gene: 7. CDR1 SGHTA and CDR2 FQGNSA come from the germline V gene. The CDR3 covers 15 residues. The CDR3 reads CASSYDRAGNQPQHF. The part of the CDR3 DNA that was read is TGTGCCAGCAGCTACGACAGGGCTGGGAATCAGCCC.

Points on this clone: Read sequence stops 3 residues before the CDR3 end, and the germline J gene provides the missing end. V and J are TRBV7-2 and TRBJ1-2; D is undetermined. The CDR3 sequence is 15 residues long. The germline CDR1 and CDR2 sequences are SGHTA and FQGNSA. CDR3 region: CASSLSYVMSNDYTF. The sequenced part of the CDR3 DNA is TGTGCCAGCAGCTTATCATATGTGATGAGCAATGAC.

This clone is labeled medium-sized based on frequency. The read ends 3 residues early relative to the CDR3; the germline J gene fills the gap. The chain carries TRBV6-2 or TRBV6-3 and TRBJ2-3, with a possible D match to TRBD2 (6 bases). The CDR3 runs 15 residues. Germline loops: CDR1 MNHEY, CDR2 SVGEGT. Trimming took 4 bases from V and 1 from J, leaving 12 bases between them. The covered CDR3 bases are TGTGCCAGCAGTTGTCTGGGCGGGGGCACAGATACG. Residues: CASSCLGGGTDT. The full CDR3 reads CASSCLGGGTDTQYF.

To note about this clone: Its ends do not fully match the called genes, so a read error is possible. The CDR3 extends 3 residues past the end of the read, so its final part is completed from the germline J gene. Other nucleotide sequences from this sample produce the same CDR3. The V and J genes are TRBV29-1 and TRBJ1-3; 9 bases align to TRBD1. The germline CDR1 and CDR2 sequences are SQVTM and ANQGSEA. The CDR3 loop spans 12 amino acids. CDR3 DNA (partial): TGCAGCGCCCGACAGGGGGAAAACACA. Its protein is CSARQGENT. The whole CDR3 reads CSARQGENTIYF.

To note about this clone: The read finishes 3 residues shy of the CDR3 end, and the germline J gene is used to complete it. This chain connects TRBV6-2 or TRBV6-3 to TRBJ2-3, with D perhaps matching TRBD2 (5 bases). This CDR3 is built from 14 residues. The V gene's germline CDR1 is MNHEY and CDR2 SVGEGT. The V end was cut by 0 bases, the J end by 4 bases, with 8 bases between. CDR3 loop: CASSYSLLADTQYF. CDR3 bases read: TGTGCCAGCAGTTACTCGTTACTAGCAGATACG.

Worth noting for this clone: The CDR3 end falls 3 residues outside the read, so it is completed with the germline J gene. V and J are TRBV18 and TRBJ1-2, with 8 bases aligning to TRBD1. The CDR3 spans 13 residues. Per germline, CDR1 KGHSH and CDR2 LQKENI. CDR3 sequence: CATQGAGTDTYTF. The CDR3 bases that were read are TGTGCCACCCAGGGGGCCGGCACAGATACC.

Details on this clone: The read is 3 residues too short to cover the CDR3 end, so that end is filled in from the germline J gene. The V gene is TRBV5-1, the J gene TRBJ1-2, with D perhaps TRBD1 (5 bases). The CDR3 spans 13 residues. Deletions cut 0 bases from V and 4 bases from J, with 7 bases between. CDR1 and CDR2 from the germline V gene are SGHRS and YFSETQ. Incomplete CDR3 DNA: TGCGCCAGCAGCTTGGGACAGCTCTATGGC. The encoded protein is CASSLGQLYG. From start to end, the CDR3 is CASSLGQLYGYTF.

A remark on this clone: The read stops 3 residues short of the end of the CDR3; the missing end is completed from the germline J gene. This chain connects TRBV15 to TRBJ2-3, with 7 nucleotides matching TRBD2. This CDR3 region has 13 residues. Germline V gene lookup returns CDR1 LNHNV and CDR2 YYDKDF (reference sequence). The sequenced CDR3 bases are TGTGCCACCAGCGCCTGGGGGGGAGAGACG. This gives the protein CATSAWGGET. The complete CDR3 protein is CATSAWGGETQYF.

Note on this clone: Read coverage stops 3 residues before the CDR3 terminus; the germline J gene supplies the remainder. The J gene is TRBJ2-1, the V gene TRBV18; 8 bases are shared with TRBD2. The CDR3 loop spans 16 amino acids. Looked up from germline, CDR1 is KGHSH and CDR2 is LQKENI. The V gene end was trimmed by 2 bases and the J gene end by 3 bases; junction bases not matched to a gene: 6. CDR3: CASSPGETSVYNEQFF. CDR3 DNA (partial): TGTGCCAGCTCACCAGGGGAGACTAGCGTCTACAATGAG.

Concerning this clone: The observed sequence ends 3 residues before the CDR3 terminus, with the missing tail filled in from the germline J gene. The chain uses TRBV5-1 and TRBJ2-5; TRBD2 matches 10 bases. J lost 1 base, V lost 6 bases, and 12 bases had no gene match. Germline V gives CDR1 SGHRS, CDR2 YFSETQ. The CDR3 is 17 residues long. Partial CDR3 DNA: TGCGCCAGCACCCTGCGGGCTAGCGGGGGAGTCCAAGAGACC. As protein: CASTLRASGGVQET. The CDR3 in full is CASTLRASGGVQETQYF.

Comments on this clone: Read data end 3 residues before the CDR3 end; the end is taken from the germline J gene. The chain is built from TRBV7-9 and TRBJ2-2; possibly TRBD1 for D (5 bases). The CDR3 extends over 15 amino acids. V lost 5 bases and J 0 bases, leaving 10 bases between the germline ends. CDR1 is SEHNR and CDR2 is FQNEAQ in the germline V gene (reference sequence). The CDR3 sequence is CASSLQETNTGELFF. Incomplete CDR3 DNA: TGTGCCAGCAGCCTACAGGAGACGAACACCGGGGAG. Combining the CDR3 with reference TRBV7-9 and TRBJ2-2 gives the whole variable domain DTGVSQNPRHKITKRGQNVTFRCDPISEHNRLYWYRQTLGQGPEFLTYFQNEAQLEKSRLLSDRFSAERPKGSFSTLEIQRTEQGDSAMYLCASSLQETNTGELFFGEGSRLTVL.

In regard to this clone: From the germline J gene comes the end of the CDR3, since the read stops 3 residues before it. The V and J genes are TRBV19 and TRBJ1-2, with 11 nucleotides matching TRBD1. CDR1 and CDR2 (germline): LNHDA, SQIVND (reference sequence). CDR3 size: 15 residues. CDR3 bases read: TGTGCCAGTAGCAGGACAGGGGGCGGGGGCGAGACC. Protein sequence: CASSRTGGGGET. The full CDR3 reads CASSRTGGGGETYTF.

In the case of this clone: The DNA ends 3 residues before the CDR3 does, and the rest of the CDR3 is filled in from the germline J gene. This chain links TRBV20-1 with TRBJ2-2; weak D call: TRBD1 (7 bases). V was cut by 8 bases and J by 0 bases, with 16 bases left in between. The length of the CDR3 is 15 residues. Germline V gene data show CDR1 as DFQATT and CDR2 as SNEGSKA (reference sequence). This CDR3 is CSTRDSEPNTGELFF. The part of the CDR3 DNA that was read is TGCAGTACGCGGGACAGCGAGCCGAACACCGGGGAG.

Remarks on this clone: Coverage ceases 3 residues before the CDR3 finishes, and the germline J gene fills in the end. This chain joins TRBV7-2 and TRBJ2-1; 9 bases map to TRBD1. The CDR3 runs to 15 residues. V lost 5 bases and J lost 3; bases outside the gene matches: 5. Germline CDR1 is SGHTA and CDR2 is FQGNSA. CDR3 region: CASSKGQGGYNEQFF. CDR3 DNA, as far as it was read: TGTGCCAGCAGCAAGGGACAGGGAGGCTACAATGAG. The full variable domain, with the rest looked up from reference TRBV7-2 and TRBJ2-1, is GAGVSQSPSNKVTEKGKDVELRCDPISGHTALYWYRQSLGQGLEFLIYFQGNSAPDKSGLPSDRFSAERTGGSVSTLTIQRTQQEDSAVYLCASSKGQGGYNEQFFGPGTRLTVL.

Of note for this clone: The observed sequence ends 3 residues before the CDR3 terminus, with the missing tail filled in from the germline J gene. The chain carries TRBV13 and TRBJ2-1; D is unclear. The CDR3 covers 12 residues. Germline loops: CDR1 PRHDT, CDR2 FYEKMQ (reference sequence). V lost 4 bases and J lost 4, with 5 bases in between. The CDR3 is CASSSLYNEQFF. The CDR3 bases that were read are TGTGCCAGCAGCTCCCTTTACAATGAG. Combining the CDR3 with reference TRBV13 and TRBJ2-1 gives the whole variable domain AAGVIQSPRHLIKEKRETATLKCYPIPRHDTVYWYQQGPGQDPQFLISFYEKMQSDKGSIPDRFSAQQFSDYHSELNMSSLELGDSALYFCASSSLYNEQFFGPGTRLTVL.

For this clone: The read ends 3 residues shy of where the CDR3 ends; the end is completed using the germline J gene. V is TRBV19 and J is TRBJ2-3; 12 bases are a match to TRBD2. CDR3 length equals 15 residues. The germline V gene has CDR1 LNHDA and CDR2 SQIVND (reference sequence). The V and J ends lost 5 bases and 5 bases, in that order; junction bases with no gene match: 5. The CDR3: CASSLTSGRIDTQYF. The DNA read from the CDR3 is TGTGCCAGTAGTCTCACTAGCGGGAGGATAGATACG.